The present TCR beta chain was sequenced within a study of cytomegalovirus exposure and HLA in healthy donors. The length of the CDR3 is 14 residues. After removal of 4 bases from V and 6 bases from J, the junction contained 7 bases not matched to a gene. Germline assignment: CDR1 SGHRS and CDR2 YFSETQ. A remark on this clone: Its cognate antigen is unknown.

Primers: 60 Vbeta forward and 13 Jbeta reverse. TCRdb's table, derived via immunoSEQ multiplex PCR, lists solely in-frame clones and lacks some. The profile covers some 80,000 clones, with 78% appearing a single time and around 6.4% taken by the ten largest. Study outcomes and limitations: The authors listed 150 to 200 TCR beta chains as cytomegalovirus-associated.

Sequenced sample: PBMCs. The TCR originated in a man aged 18-30 years in good health and CMV-seropositive. The chain couples TRBV5-1 to TRBJ1-2, with 9 bases identical to TRBD1. The CDR3 DNA sequence: TGCGCCAGCAGCCCAAGGACAGGGGAGGATGGCTACACCTTC. It yields the protein CASSPRTGEDGYTF.